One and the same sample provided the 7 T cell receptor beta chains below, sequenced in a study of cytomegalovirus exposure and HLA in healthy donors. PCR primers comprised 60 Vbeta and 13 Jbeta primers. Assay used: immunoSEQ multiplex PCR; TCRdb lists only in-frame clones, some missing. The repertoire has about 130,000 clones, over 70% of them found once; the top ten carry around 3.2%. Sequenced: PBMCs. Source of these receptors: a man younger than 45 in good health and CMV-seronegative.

CDR3 amino acids: CASSRSLTGQGDYEQYF. The DNA of the CDR3 is TGCGCCAGCAGCCGATCACTTACGGGACAGGGGGACTACGAGCAGTACTTC. V and J are TRBV4-1 and TRBJ2-7; 11 bases map to TRBD1. The germline V gene has CDR1 MGHRA and CDR2 YSYEKL. V was clipped by 4 bases and J by 3 bases; unmatched bases: 11. CDR3 length equals 17 residues.

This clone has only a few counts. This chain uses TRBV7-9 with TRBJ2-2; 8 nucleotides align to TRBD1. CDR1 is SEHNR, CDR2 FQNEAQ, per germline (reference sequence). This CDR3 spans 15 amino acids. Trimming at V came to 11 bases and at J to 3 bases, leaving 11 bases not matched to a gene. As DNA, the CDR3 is TGTGCCGGAGAGACAGGGGTTGGGGACACCGGGGAGCTGTTTTTT. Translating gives CAGETGVGDTGELFF. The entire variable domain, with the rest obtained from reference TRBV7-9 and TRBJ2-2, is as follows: DTGVSQNPRHKITKRGQNVTFRCDPISEHNRLYWYRQTLGQGPEFLTYFQNEAQLEKSRLLSDRFSAERPKGSFSTLEIQRTEQGDSAMYLCAGETGVGDTGELFFGEGSRLTVL.

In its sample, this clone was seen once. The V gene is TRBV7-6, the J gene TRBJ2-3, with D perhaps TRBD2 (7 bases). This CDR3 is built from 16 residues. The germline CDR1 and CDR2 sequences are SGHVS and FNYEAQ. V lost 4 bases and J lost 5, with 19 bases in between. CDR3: CASSSLGGGAIDTQYF. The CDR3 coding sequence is TGTGCCAGCAGCTCCTTGGGAGGGGGGGCAATAGATACGCAGTATTTT.

CDR3 coding DNA: TGTGCCAGCAGTTTATCGAGGTTAGTAGGATCCTACGAGCAGTACTTC. This gives the protein CASSLSRLVGSYEQYF. V and J are TRBV27 and TRBJ2-7, with D uncertain. V was cut by 0 bases and J by 1 base, with 13 bases left in between. The CDR3 spans 16 residues. Germline CDR1 is MNHEY and CDR2 is SMNVEV (reference sequence).

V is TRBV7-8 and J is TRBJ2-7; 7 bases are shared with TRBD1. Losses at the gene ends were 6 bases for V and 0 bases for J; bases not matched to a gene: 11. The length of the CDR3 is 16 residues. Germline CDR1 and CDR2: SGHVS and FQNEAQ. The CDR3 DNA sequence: TGTGCCAGCAGGAAAACCGGTGCAGGGGGCTCCTACGAGCAGTACTTC. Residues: CASRKTGAGGSYEQYF. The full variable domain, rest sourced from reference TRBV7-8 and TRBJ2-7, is GAGVSQSPRYKVAKRGQDVALRCDPISGHVSLFWYQQALGQGPEFLTYFQNEAQLDKSGLPSDRFFAERPEGSVSTLKIQRTQQEDSAVYLCASRKTGAGGSYEQYFGPGTRLTVT.

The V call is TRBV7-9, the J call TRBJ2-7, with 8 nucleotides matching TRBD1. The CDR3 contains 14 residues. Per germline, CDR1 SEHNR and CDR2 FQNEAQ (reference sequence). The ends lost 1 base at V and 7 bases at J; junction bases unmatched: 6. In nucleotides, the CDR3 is TGTGCCAGCAGCTTAGGGACAGGGCCTAGGGAGCAGTACTTC. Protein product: CASSLGTGPREQYF.

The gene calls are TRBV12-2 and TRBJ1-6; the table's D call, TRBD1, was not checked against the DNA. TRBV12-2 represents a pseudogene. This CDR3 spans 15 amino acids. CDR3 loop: CASRFLDRGNSPLHF. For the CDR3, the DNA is TGTGCAAGTCGCTTCTTGGACAGGGGTAATTCACCCCTCCACTTT.